This T cell receptor (beta chain) emerged from a study of blood T cells in healthy people across ages. V lost 5 bases, J lost 7 bases, and 17 bases lay in between. Germline V gene data show CDR1 as SEHNR and CDR2 as FQNEAQ (reference sequence). The length of the CDR3 is 14 residues. Points from the study as a whole: CMV status of donors was not determined, possibly confounding expanded clonotype changes. Per million T cells, TCR beta diversity dropped roughly linearly as age increased.

Together with a sample-barcoded 5' primer, a J-beta primer mix was included in a second PCR lasting about 7 to 12 cycles. From the 5' RACE reads, TCRdb called clonotypes with MiXCR, one entry per CDR3 protein. This table holds more than 550,000 distinct CDR3 sequences, 20% to 25% found once. This clonotype showed up just a few times. What it recognizes is unknown. Ten milliliters of peripheral blood were drawn from each donor. The sequenced material came from blood. The rearrangement uses TRBV7-9 and TRBJ1-2; tentatively, D is TRBD1 (5 bases). This sequence was found in a man between 65 and 85 years old in good health. The CDR3 DNA reads TGTGCCAGCAGCGCAACCGGGGCATCCACTGGCTACACCTTC. Its protein is CASSATGASTGYTF.